One TCR beta chain is described in this entry. Clones were read by immunoSEQ multiplex PCR, and TCRdb kept only the in-frame ones, dropping some. This table has roughly 24,000 clones, nearly 90% appearing once. This record belongs to a study of blood T cell repertoires in COVID-19. CDR3 length: 15 amino acids. The material sequenced was peripheral blood. This chain links TRBV21-1 with TRBJ2-1; whether TRBD1, the table's D call, matches the DNA was not checked. TRBV21-1 is flagged as a pseudogene. The receptor's source is a woman aged 60 to 75 with active COVID-19. CDR3: CASSRRARVYNEQFF. CDR3 DNA: TGTGCCAGCAGCAGACGTGCCAGGGTCTACAATGAGCAGTTCTTC.